The clone carrying this TCR beta chain showed up just once. Its antigen remains unidentified. Using immunoSEQ multiplex PCR, the repertoire was profiled, and TCRdb retains in-frame clones only, with some absent. The sample carries 20,000 to 30,000 clones, 80% to 90% recorded once. This sample is drawn from a study of OX40 agonist ivuxolimab in advanced cancers. Broader study findings: The study did not work out the antigen specificity of the expanded peripheral T cells. Patients with a partial response at 0.1-3.0 mg/kg had among the lowest clonal expansion.

The germline CDR1 and CDR2 sequences are SGHDN and FVKESK. The CDR3 runs 16 residues. The trim removed 2 bases at V and 2 bases at J, leaving 4 bases unmatched. The TCR sequence derives from an adult with an advanced solid tumor such as melanoma, head and neck, liver or kidney cancer. Source: CD4+ or CD8+ T cells sorted from blood, taken in a trial of the OX40 agonist ivuxolimab. The chain is built from TRBV14 and TRBJ2-1; 9 bases are shared with TRBD2. CDR3 DNA: TGTGCCAGCAGCCAACAGCGGGAGGTCCCCTACAATGAGCAGTTCTTC. Translating it yields CASSQQREVPYNEQFF.